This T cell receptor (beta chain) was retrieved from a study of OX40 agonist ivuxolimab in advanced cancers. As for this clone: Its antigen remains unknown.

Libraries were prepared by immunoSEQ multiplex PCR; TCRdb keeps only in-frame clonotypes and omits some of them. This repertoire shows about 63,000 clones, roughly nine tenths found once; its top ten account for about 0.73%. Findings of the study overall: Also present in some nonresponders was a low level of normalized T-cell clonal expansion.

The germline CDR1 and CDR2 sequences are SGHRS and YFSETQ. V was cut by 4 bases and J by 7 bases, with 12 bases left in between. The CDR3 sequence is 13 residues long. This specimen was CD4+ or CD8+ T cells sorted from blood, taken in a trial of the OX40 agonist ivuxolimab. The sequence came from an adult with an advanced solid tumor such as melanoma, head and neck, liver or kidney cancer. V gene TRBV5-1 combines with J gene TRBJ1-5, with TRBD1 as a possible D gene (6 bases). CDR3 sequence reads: CASSNLGGQPQHF. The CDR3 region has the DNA TGCGCCAGCAGCAATCTAGGGGGGCAGCCCCAGCATTTT.